This T cell receptor (beta chain) was captured in a study of blood T cell repertoires in COVID-19. Study summary: The United States, Italy and Spain were the sources of the acute and convalescent COVID-19 samples. T cells, B-cell-depleted T cells, or PBMCs provided the cDNA or gDNA that served as material.

This CDR3 has 17 amino acids. Germline V gene data show CDR1 as SGHRS and CDR2 as YFSETQ. The V gene lost 0 bases and the J gene lost 0 bases, with 10 bases spanning the gap. The study recruited people aged roughly 18 to 95 years across roughly 23 US areas. Repertoires were generated with immunoSEQ multiplex PCR, while TCRdb's copy carries only in-frame clones and drops some. This table holds about 240,000 clones, around 89% found once. This chain links TRBV5-1 with TRBJ2-6; D gene uncertain. The source of this sequence is a woman aged 30 to 39 who had recovered from COVID-19. The sequenced sample was PBMCs or T cells enriched from blood (not recorded which). The CDR3 sequence is CASSLGADPSGANVLTF. CDR3 bases: TGCGCCAGCAGCTTGGGTGCGGATCCCTCTGGGGCCAACGTCCTGACTTTC.